This T cell receptor (beta chain) came from a study of T cell changes during pregnancy in multiple sclerosis. Profiled with immunoSEQ multiplex PCR; TCRdb holds only in-frame clones, not every one. The table has about 120,000 clones, approximately 95% seen once. The TCR sequence derives from a female donor with multiple sclerosis, enrolled in a pregnancy study. Sequencing used peripheral blood, obtained before pregnancy.

The CDR3 DNA sequence: TGTGCCAGCTCACCACCCCTGGGACAGCTAACGAGGGGTAACACCGGGGAGCTGTTTTTT. Protein: CASSPPLGQLTRGNTGELFF. This rearrangement joins TRBV18 to TRBJ2-2, with 7 bases fitting TRBD1. Unmatched junction bases numbered 15, after V lost 0 bases and J lost 2 bases. CDR3 size: 20 residues. Germline V gene data show CDR1 as KGHSH and CDR2 as LQKENI.